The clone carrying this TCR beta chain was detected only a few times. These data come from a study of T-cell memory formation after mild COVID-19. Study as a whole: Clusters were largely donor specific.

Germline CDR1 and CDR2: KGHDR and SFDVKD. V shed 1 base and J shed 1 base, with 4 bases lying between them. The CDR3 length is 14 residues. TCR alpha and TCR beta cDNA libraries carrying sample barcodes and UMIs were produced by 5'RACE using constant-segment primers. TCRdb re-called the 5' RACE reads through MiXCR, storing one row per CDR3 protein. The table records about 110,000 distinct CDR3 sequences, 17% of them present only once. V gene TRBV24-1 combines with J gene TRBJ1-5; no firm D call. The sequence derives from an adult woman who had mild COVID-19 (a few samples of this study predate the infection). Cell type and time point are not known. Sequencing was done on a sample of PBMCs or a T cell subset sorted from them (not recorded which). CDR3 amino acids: CATSDLESNQPQHF. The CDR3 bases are TGTGCCACCAGTGATTTAGAGAGCAATCAGCCCCAGCATTTT.